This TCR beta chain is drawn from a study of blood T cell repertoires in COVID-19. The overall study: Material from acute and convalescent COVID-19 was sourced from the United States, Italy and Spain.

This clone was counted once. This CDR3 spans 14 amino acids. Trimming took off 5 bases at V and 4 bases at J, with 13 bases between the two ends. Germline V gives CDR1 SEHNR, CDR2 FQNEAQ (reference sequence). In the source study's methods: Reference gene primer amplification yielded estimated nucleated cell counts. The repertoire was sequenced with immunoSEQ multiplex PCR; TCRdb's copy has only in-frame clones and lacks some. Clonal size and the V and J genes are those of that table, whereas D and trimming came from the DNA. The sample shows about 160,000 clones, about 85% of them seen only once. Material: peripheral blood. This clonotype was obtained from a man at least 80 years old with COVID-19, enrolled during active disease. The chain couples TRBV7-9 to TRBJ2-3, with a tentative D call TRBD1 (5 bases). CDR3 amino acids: CASSLRQFADTQYF. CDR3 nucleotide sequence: TGTGCCAGCAGCCTTCGACAGTTCGCAGATACGCAGTATTTT.